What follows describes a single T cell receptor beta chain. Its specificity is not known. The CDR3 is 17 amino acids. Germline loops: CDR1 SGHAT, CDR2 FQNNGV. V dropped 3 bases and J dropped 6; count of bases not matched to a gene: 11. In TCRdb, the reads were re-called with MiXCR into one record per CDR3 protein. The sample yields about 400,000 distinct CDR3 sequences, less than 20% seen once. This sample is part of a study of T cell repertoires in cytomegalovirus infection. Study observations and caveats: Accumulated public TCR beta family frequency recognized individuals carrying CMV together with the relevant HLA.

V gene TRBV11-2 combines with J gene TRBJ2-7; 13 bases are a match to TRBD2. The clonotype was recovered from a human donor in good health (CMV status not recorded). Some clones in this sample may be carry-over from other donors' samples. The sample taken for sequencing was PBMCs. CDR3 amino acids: CASSLGTSGNGMGEQYF. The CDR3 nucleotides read TGTGCCAGCAGCTTGGGGACTAGCGGGAATGGGATGGGCGAGCAGTACTTC.